This entry describes one T cell receptor beta chain. Its cognate antigen is unknown. This entry belongs to a study of T cell repertoires in cytomegalovirus infection. Findings of the study overall: Identification of carriers of CMV plus the relevant HLA was performed using cumulative public TCR beta family frequency.

TCRdb reprocessed the reads via MiXCR and lists one record per CDR3 protein. This sample yields hundreds of thousands of distinct CDR3 sequences, of which around a third are seen a single time; about 20% belongs to the top ten. Germline assignment: CDR1 LNHDA and CDR2 SQIVND (reference sequence). Trimming removed 2 bases from V and 8 bases from J, with 21 bases in between. This CDR3 region has 16 residues. This TCR was recovered from a human donor in good health (CMV status not recorded). Some clones in this sample may be carry-over from other donors' samples. V usage is TRBV19 and J usage is TRBJ1-2; a possible D gene is TRBD1 (5 bases). Sequencing used cultured PBMCs, obtained from culture after CMV antigen stimulation. The DNA for the CDR3 is TGTGCCAGTAGTATACTTCGGGACCGCCGCCTTGGCGGCTACACCTTC. It codes for CASSILRDRRLGGYTF.